This section outlines one T cell receptor beta chain sequence together with its context. These data originate in a study of blood T cells in healthy people across ages. A J-beta primer mix and a sample-barcoded 5' primer were used in a second PCR of roughly 7 to 12 cycles. MiXCR was run by TCRdb on the 5' RACE reads, yielding one entry per CDR3 protein. The table records about 770,000 distinct CDR3 sequences, approximately 44% of them present only once. The sequence was collected from a man in his sixties in good health. The sample consisted of blood.

In DNA, the CDR3 is TGTGCCAGCAGTGGTCAGGGGGAGACTGGGCAGTACTTC. Residues: CASSGQGETGQYF. The V gene is TRBV2, the J gene TRBJ2-4, with 7 bases aligning to TRBD1. V shed 4 bases, J shed 13 bases, and the junction held 10 bases outside the gene matches. The CDR3 runs 13 residues. CDR1 and CDR2 (germline): SNHLY, FYNNEI.